The rows below give T cell receptor beta chains drawn from one sample of a study of cytomegalovirus exposure and HLA in healthy donors. Using immunoSEQ multiplex PCR, the repertoire was profiled, and TCRdb retains in-frame clones only, with some absent. Seen in this sample are some 39,000 clones; the ten most common clones hold roughly 2.9%. Sequencing input: PBMCs. The receptors here all came from a woman in her 30s in good health and CMV-seropositive. Each CDR3 is given with its conserved first and last residue. The D gene is left open where the match is weak. Size is omitted from some rows. Given values are once, few, many or a class for expanded clones.

V gene: TRBV6-4
J gene: TRBJ2-3
clone size: .
D gene: TRBD2
CDR3 protein: CASSASGGADTQYF
CDR3 DNA: TGTGCCAGCAGTGCTAGCGGGGGGGCAGATACGCAGTATTTT

V gene: TRBV2
J gene: TRBJ2-1
clone size: .
D gene: TRBD2
CDR3 protein: CASSDSLAGAKYNEQFF
CDR3 DNA: TGTGCCAGCAGTGACTCGTTAGCGGGGGCTAAGTACAATGAGCAGTTCTTC

V gene: TRBV2
J gene: TRBJ2-1
clone size: .
D gene: .
CDR3 protein: CASRDRQNNEQFF
CDR3 DNA: TGTGCCAGCAGGGATAGACAGAACAATGAGCAGTTCTTC

V gene: TRBV4-2
J gene: TRBJ2-3
clone size: .
D gene: .
CDR3 protein: CASSQEWRGRTDTQYF
CDR3 DNA: TGTGCCAGCAGCCAAGAGTGGCGGGGCCGCACAGATACGCAGTATTTT

V gene: TRBV28
J gene: TRBJ1-5
clone size: .
D gene: .
CDR3 protein: CASSPNDIAGDQPQHF
CDR3 DNA: TGTGCCAGCAGTCCGAACGACATTGCGGGCGATCAGCCCCAGCATTTT

V gene: TRBV27
J gene: TRBJ2-1
clone size: .
D gene: TRBD2
CDR3 protein: CASSTGTSMYNEQFF
CDR3 DNA: TGTGCCAGCAGTACAGGGACTAGCATGTACAATGAGCAGTTCTTC

V gene: TRBV10-2
J gene: TRBJ1-2
clone size: .
D gene: .
CDR3 protein: CASSESYHGYTF
CDR3 DNA: TGCGCCAGCAGTGAGTCCTATCATGGCTACACCTTC

V gene: TRBV20-1
J gene: TRBJ1-1
clone size: .
D gene: .
CDR3 protein: CSAGGYTEAFF
CDR3 DNA: TGCAGTGCTGGGGGGTACACTGAAGCTTTCTTT

V gene: TRBV7-8
J gene: TRBJ2-5
clone size: .
D gene: TRBD1
CDR3 protein: CASRDRDQETQYF
CDR3 DNA: TGTGCCAGCAGGGACAGGGACCAAGAGACCCAGTACTTC

V gene: TRBV18
J gene: TRBJ1-2
clone size: .
D gene: .
CDR3 protein: CASSPGIAGSSGYGYTF
CDR3 DNA: TGTGCCAGCTCACCCGGTATAGCCGGGTCCTCGGGCTATGGCTACACCTTC

V gene: TRBV19
J gene: TRBJ2-3
clone size: .
D gene: .
CDR3 protein: CASRSLADTQYF
CDR3 DNA: TGTGCCAGTAGGTCACTAGCAGATACGCAGTATTTT

V gene: TRBV5-6
J gene: TRBJ1-2
clone size: .
D gene: .
CDR3 protein: CASLNGALNYGYTF
CDR3 DNA: TGTGCCAGCCTTAATGGAGCCCTAAACTATGGCTACACCTTC

V gene: TRBV6-1
J gene: TRBJ2-3
clone size: .
D gene: .
CDR3 protein: CASSGETGGADTQYF
CDR3 DNA: TGTGCCAGCAGCGGGGAAACGGGGGGCGCAGATACGCAGTATTTT

V gene: TRBV18
J gene: TRBJ2-7
clone size: .
D gene: .
CDR3 protein: CASSPRSGLLGEQYF
CDR3 DNA: TGTGCCAGCTCACCGCGTTCGGGCTTACTAGGGGAGCAGTACTTC

V gene: TRBV27
J gene: TRBJ2-3
clone size: .
D gene: TRBD2
CDR3 protein: CASRISGGGPDTQYF
CDR3 DNA: TGTGCCAGCAGGATTAGCGGGGGGGGTCCAGATACGCAGTATTTT

V gene: TRBV7-8
J gene: TRBJ1-1
clone size: .
D gene: .
CDR3 protein: CASRGGVTNTEAFF
CDR3 DNA: TGTGCCAGCAGAGGAGGGGTGACGAACACTGAAGCTTTCTTT

V gene: TRBV19
J gene: TRBJ1-1
clone size: .
D gene: TRBD1
CDR3 protein: CASSRDRNTEAFF
CDR3 DNA: TGTGCCAGTAGTCGGGACAGGAACACTGAAGCTTTCTTT

V gene: TRBV19
J gene: TRBJ2-7
clone size: .
D gene: TRBD2
CDR3 protein: CASSGGLLYEQYF
CDR3 DNA: TGTGCCAGCAGCGGGGGCCTCCTCTACGAGCAGTACTTC

V gene: TRBV7-9
J gene: TRBJ2-1
clone size: .
D gene: TRBD1
CDR3 protein: CASSLDRGSYNEQFF
CDR3 DNA: TGTGCCAGCAGCTTAGACAGGGGCTCCTACAATGAGCAGTTCTTC

V gene: TRBV15
J gene: TRBJ1-3
clone size: .
D gene: TRBD1
CDR3 protein: CATSRQGALGGNTIYF
CDR3 DNA: TGTGCCACCAGCAGACAGGGGGCATTAGGTGGAAACACCATATATTTT

V gene: TRBV6-4
J gene: TRBJ2-3
clone size: .
D gene: TRBD2
CDR3 protein: CASSPGTSGDTQYF
CDR3 DNA: TGTGCCAGCAGTCCCGGGACTAGCGGAGATACGCAGTATTTT

V gene: TRBV10-3
J gene: TRBJ1-1
clone size: medium-sized
D gene: .
CDR3 protein: CAISKAGTEAFF
CDR3 DNA: TGTGCCATCAGCAAGGCGGGTACTGAAGCTTTCTTT

V gene: TRBV9
J gene: TRBJ1-3
clone size: .
D gene: TRBD1
CDR3 protein: CASSVDQGATGNTIYF
CDR3 DNA: TGTGCCAGCAGCGTAGATCAGGGGGCAACTGGAAACACCATATATTTT

V gene: TRBV2
J gene: TRBJ1-3
clone size: .
D gene: .
CDR3 protein: CASSAGTPNSGNTIYF
CDR3 DNA: TGTGCCAGCAGTGCCGGGACACCGAACTCTGGAAACACCATATATTTT

V gene: TRBV27
J gene: TRBJ2-7
clone size: .
D gene: TRBD2
CDR3 protein: CASSLNSGVLEQYF
CDR3 DNA: TGTGCCAGCAGTTTGAATAGCGGGGTTTTAGAGCAGTACTTC

V gene: TRBV5-1
J gene: TRBJ2-5
clone size: .
D gene: .
CDR3 protein: CASRRQTTGEETQYF
CDR3 DNA: TGCGCCAGCAGACGACAGACGACCGGAGAAGAGACCCAGTACTTC

V gene: TRBV6-6
J gene: TRBJ1-5
clone size: .
D gene: TRBD1
CDR3 protein: CASRTGGYNQPQHF
CDR3 DNA: TGTGCCAGCCGGACAGGGGGATACAATCAGCCCCAGCATTTT

V gene: TRBV6-4
J gene: TRBJ1-2
clone size: .
D gene: .
CDR3 protein: CASIPWAGSGYGYTF
CDR3 DNA: TGTGCCAGCATCCCGTGGGCAGGTAGTGGCTATGGCTACACCTTC

V gene: TRBV12-5
J gene: TRBJ2-3
clone size: .
D gene: .
CDR3 protein: CASGERLTRADTQYF
CDR3 DNA: TGTGCTAGTGGCGAACGACTCACCCGAGCGGATACGCAGTATTTT

V gene: TRBV5-1
J gene: TRBJ1-2
clone size: .
D gene: .
CDR3 protein: CASSWARGVGGYTF
CDR3 DNA: TGCGCCAGCAGCTGGGCCCGGGGGGTAGGAGGCTACACCTTC

V gene: TRBV2
J gene: TRBJ2-3
clone size: .
D gene: .
CDR3 protein: CASISADTQYF
CDR3 DNA: TGTGCCAGCATATCGGCAGATACGCAGTATTTT

V gene: TRBV18
J gene: TRBJ1-2
clone size: .
D gene: .
CDR3 protein: CASSPDRLAYGYTF
CDR3 DNA: TGTGCCAGCTCACCAGACAGACTCGCCTATGGCTACACCTTC

V gene: TRBV28
J gene: TRBJ2-5
clone size: .
D gene: TRBD2
CDR3 protein: CASSSLLGGGPQETQYF
CDR3 DNA: TGTGCCAGCAGTTCCCTATTAGGCGGGGGGCCTCAAGAGACCCAGTACTTC

V gene: TRBV5-4
J gene: TRBJ2-4
clone size: .
D gene: TRBD1
CDR3 protein: CASSSAGTGGKNIQYF
CDR3 DNA: TGTGCCAGCAGCTCGGCCGGGACAGGGGGCAAAAACATTCAGTACTTC

V gene: TRBV5-1
J gene: TRBJ2-5
clone size: .
D gene: TRBD1
CDR3 protein: CASSLQGAIVGETQYF
CDR3 DNA: TGCGCCAGCAGCTTGCAGGGGGCGATCGTAGGAGAGACCCAGTACTTC

V gene: TRBV15
J gene: TRBJ2-7
clone size: .
D gene: TRBD1
CDR3 protein: CATSSRDSTSYEQYF
CDR3 DNA: TGTGCCACCAGCAGCCGGGACAGCACATCCTACGAGCAGTACTTC

V gene: TRBV30
J gene: TRBJ2-3
clone size: .
D gene: TRBD2
CDR3 protein: CAWSHPSGGTDTQYF
CDR3 DNA: TGTGCCTGGAGTCACCCTAGCGGGGGGACAGATACGCAGTATTTT

V gene: TRBV5-1
J gene: TRBJ2-7
clone size: .
D gene: TRBD2
CDR3 protein: CASSPTPGGRNEQYF
CDR3 DNA: TGCGCCAGCAGCCCCACCCCGGGGGGGCGGAACGAGCAGTACTTC

V gene: TRBV2
J gene: TRBJ1-1
clone size: .
D gene: TRBD1
CDR3 protein: CASNDRGTFTEAFF
CDR3 DNA: TGTGCCAGCAATGACAGGGGTACTTTCACTGAAGCTTTCTTT

V gene: TRBV5-4
J gene: TRBJ2-2
clone size: .
D gene: TRBD2
CDR3 protein: CASSGGLAGGRGELFF
CDR3 DNA: TGTGCCAGCAGCGGAGGACTAGCGGGGGGCCGCGGGGAGCTGTTTTTT

V gene: TRBV7-6
J gene: TRBJ1-6
clone size: .
D gene: TRBD1
CDR3 protein: CASSPGQGMGNSPLHF
CDR3 DNA: TGTGCCAGCAGCCCAGGACAGGGGATGGGTAATTCACCCCTCCACTTT

V gene: TRBV7-9
J gene: TRBJ2-5
clone size: .
D gene: .
CDR3 protein: CASSSDRRETQYF
CDR3 DNA: TGTGCCAGCAGCTCCGACAGGCGAGAGACCCAGTACTTC

V gene: TRBV19
J gene: TRBJ1-3
clone size: .
D gene: .
CDR3 protein: CASTPDTGPSSGNTIYF
CDR3 DNA: TGTGCCAGTACCCCTGATACAGGGCCTTCCTCTGGAAACACCATATATTTT

V gene: TRBV10-3
J gene: TRBJ1-5
clone size: .
D gene: .
CDR3 protein: CAAQQGGNQPQHF
CDR3 DNA: TGTGCCGCACAACAGGGCGGCAATCAGCCCCAGCATTTT

V gene: TRBV5-4
J gene: TRBJ2-2
clone size: .
D gene: TRBD1
CDR3 protein: CASSFEGGPNTGELFF
CDR3 DNA: TGTGCCAGCAGCTTCGAAGGGGGCCCGAACACCGGGGAGCTGTTTTTT

V gene: TRBV6-4
J gene: TRBJ1-6
clone size: .
D gene: .
CDR3 protein: CASSDSRQGNSPLHF
CDR3 DNA: TGTGCCAGCAGTGACTCGAGGCAGGGTAATTCACCCCTCCACTTT

V gene: TRBV20-1
J gene: TRBJ1-2
clone size: .
D gene: .
CDR3 protein: CSALRVDGYTF
CDR3 DNA: TGCAGTGCTCTCAGGGTGGATGGCTACACCTTC

V gene: TRBV12-5
J gene: TRBJ1-2
clone size: .
D gene: .
CDR3 protein: CASGLSIGRRGNYGYTF
CDR3 DNA: TGTGCTAGTGGTTTGAGTATCGGGCGAAGGGGGAACTATGGCTACACCTTC

V gene: TRBV5-4
J gene: TRBJ2-1
clone size: .
D gene: .
CDR3 protein: CASSFQVEQFF
CDR3 DNA: TGTGCCAGCAGCTTCCAGGTTGAGCAGTTCTTC

V gene: TRBV6-1
J gene: TRBJ2-1
clone size: .
D gene: .
CDR3 protein: CASSSSDSSDNEQFF
CDR3 DNA: TGTGCCAGCAGCTCCTCGGACAGTTCCGACAATGAGCAGTTCTTC

V gene: TRBV6-4
J gene: TRBJ2-3
clone size: .
D gene: .
CDR3 protein: CASSVSHNLDTQYF
CDR3 DNA: TGTGCCAGCAGTGTATCCCACAACCTGGATACGCAGTATTTT

V gene: TRBV6-1
J gene: TRBJ1-1
clone size: .
D gene: .
CDR3 protein: CASSERLTEAFF
CDR3 DNA: TGTGCCAGCAGTGAGCGTCTCACTGAAGCTTTCTTT

V gene: TRBV6-5
J gene: TRBJ2-2
clone size: .
D gene: .
CDR3 protein: CASRRDLGTGELFF
CDR3 DNA: TGTGCCAGCAGGAGGGACTTAGGTACCGGGGAGCTGTTTTTT

V gene: TRBV4-1
J gene: TRBJ2-2
clone size: .
D gene: TRBD2
CDR3 protein: CASSQAWERPAGYTGELFF
CDR3 DNA: TGCGCCAGCAGCCAGGCCTGGGAGCGGCCAGCGGGGTACACCGGGGAGCTGTTTTTT

V gene: TRBV5-1
J gene: TRBJ2-3
clone size: .
D gene: .
CDR3 protein: CASSVQASTDTQYF
CDR3 DNA: TGCGCCAGCAGCGTCCAAGCGAGCACAGATACGCAGTATTTT

V gene: TRBV5-8
J gene: TRBJ1-5
clone size: .
D gene: .
CDR3 protein: CASSLRTAANYNQPQHF
CDR3 DNA: TGTGCCAGCAGCCTCAGGACTGCCGCTAACTACAATCAGCCCCAGCATTTT

V gene: TRBV6-1
J gene: TRBJ2-7
clone size: .
D gene: TRBD1
CDR3 protein: CASTQTGTGAYEQYF
CDR3 DNA: TGTGCCAGCACTCAAACGGGGACAGGGGCCTACGAGCAGTACTTC

V gene: TRBV5-8
J gene: TRBJ2-3
clone size: .
D gene: TRBD1
CDR3 protein: CASTTGGWPSTDTQYF
CDR3 DNA: TGTGCCAGCACAACAGGGGGGTGGCCTAGCACAGATACGCAGTATTTT

V gene: TRBV11-2
J gene: TRBJ2-3
clone size: .
D gene: TRBD2
CDR3 protein: CASSFSRGITDTQYF
CDR3 DNA: TGTGCCAGCAGCTTCTCGCGGGGGATCACAGATACGCAGTATTTT